The 14 T cell receptor beta chains reported below all come from one sample, sequenced in a study of blood T cell repertoires in COVID-19. The assay was immunoSEQ multiplex PCR, and TCRdb's table has in-frame clones only and misses some. Of about 100,000 clones listed, about 90% are singletons. Material: peripheral blood. The receptors were sampled from a man between 18 and 35 years old with COVID-19, enrolled during active disease.

The gene calls are TRBV9 and TRBJ2-3; maybe TRBD1 (6 bases). Trimming shortened V by 0 bases and J by 3 bases, and 17 bases separated the two germline ends. Germline values: CDR1 SGDLS, CDR2 YYNGEE. The CDR3 is 17 amino acids. The CDR3 bases are TGTGCCAGCAGCGTAGGCCAGGCCTGGGGGCCTACAGATACGCAGTATTTT. This translates into CASSVGQAWGPTDTQYF.

The rearrangement uses TRBV3-1 (or the pseudogene TRBV3-2) and TRBJ2-5; 7 bases line up with TRBD2. Trimming cost V 5 bases and J 5 bases; bases outside gene matches: 14. The CDR3 is made up of 16 amino acids. Germline V gene lookup returns CDR1 LGHDT and CDR2 YNNKEL (reference sequence). CDR3 loop: CASSGGVGGPGETQYF. CDR3 DNA: TGTGCCAGCAGCGGGGGAGTGGGAGGGCCCGGGGAGACCCAGTACTTC.

The rearrangement joins TRBV6-5 to TRBJ2-7; 7 positions match TRBD1. Trimming removed 10 bases from V and 3 bases from J; junction bases left unmatched: 3. The V gene's germline CDR1 is MNHEY and CDR2 SVGAGI. The CDR3 covers 11 residues. The CDR3: CATRTGYEQYF. DNA of the CDR3: TGTGCCACTCGGACAGGCTACGAGCAGTACTTC.

This clone was found once. The chain employs TRBV11-2 and TRBJ2-7; 7 bases agree with TRBD1. The CDR3 runs to 14 residues. The germline V gene encodes CDR1 SGHAT and CDR2 FQNNGV. V shed 4 bases, J shed 4 bases, and the junction held 7 bases outside the gene matches. The CDR3, as DNA: TGTGCCAGCAGCTACGGTGGACAGGAGTACGAGCAGTACTTC. This sequence encodes CASSYGGQEYEQYF. Looking up the rest from reference TRBV11-2 and TRBJ2-7 gives the full variable domain: EAGVAQSPRYKIIEKRQSVAFWCNPISGHATLYWYQQILGQGPKLLIQFQNNGVVDDSQLPKDRFSAERLKGVDSTLKIQPAKLEDSAVYLCASSYGGQEYEQYFGPGTRLTVT.

The genes are TRBV28 and TRBJ1-6; D remains ambiguous. V was cut by 4 bases and J by 5 bases, with 6 bases left in between. The CDR3 is made up of 13 amino acids. CDR1 and CDR2 from the germline V gene are MDHEN and SYDVKM. The CDR3 DNA reads TGTGCCAGCAGTTCATCCCATAATTCACCCCTCCACTTT. Protein product: CASSSSHNSPLHF.

The chain recombines TRBV10-3 with TRBJ1-1, with D maybe TRBD1 (6 bases). The V and J ends lost 7 bases and 0 bases respectively, with 15 bases between them. Germline assignment: CDR1 ENHRY and CDR2 SYGVKD. CDR3 length: 15 amino acids. The DNA for the CDR3 is TGTGCCATCACAGCTCGGGGGGACATGAACACTGAAGCTTTCTTT. Its translation: CAITARGDMNTEAFF.

The chain joins TRBV7-2 to TRBJ2-7; weak D call: TRBD1 (6 bases). This CDR3 has 14 amino acids. Germline lookup yields CDR1 SGHTA and CDR2 FQGNSA. Deletions cut 0 bases from V and 2 bases from J, with 8 bases between. CDR3 in DNA: TGTGCCAGCAGCTTAGCGGGGGCCACCTACGAGCAGTACTTC. Protein sequence: CASSLAGATYEQYF.

The V gene is TRBV3-1 (or the pseudogene TRBV3-2), the J gene TRBJ1-2; 7 bases agree with TRBD1. Germline V gene data show CDR1 as LGHDT and CDR2 as YNNKEL (reference sequence). The CDR3 is made up of 15 amino acids. V lost 2 bases, J lost 4 bases, and 7 bases stayed unmatched. The CDR3 bases are TGTGCCAGCAGCCAAACAGGGGTCTTGAGCTATGGCTACACCTTC. This sequence encodes CASSQTGVLSYGYTF.

The rearrangement links TRBV4-3 to TRBJ2-7; weak D call: TRBD1 (5 bases). This CDR3 is built from 16 residues. The V gene lost 0 bases and the J gene lost 0 bases, with 12 bases spanning the gap. Germline-derived CDR1 and CDR2 are LGHNA and YSLEER. The CDR3 DNA follows: TGCGCCAGCAGCCAAGATTTGGCAGGGCTCTCCTACGAGCAGTACTTC. This encodes CASSQDLAGLSYEQYF.

The chain employs TRBV28 and TRBJ1-5; no firm D call. The length of the CDR3 is 16 residues. V was cut by 2 bases and J by 6 bases, with 17 bases left in between. Germline assignment: CDR1 MDHEN and CDR2 SYDVKM. The chain's CDR3 is CASSLTGYPGGQPQHF. In DNA form, the CDR3 reads TGTGCCAGCAGTTTAACCGGCTACCCCGGCGGTCAGCCCCAGCATTTT.

J is TRBJ2-7 and V is TRBV28; possible D gene TRBD2, 6 bases. With 4 bases removed from V and 12 bases from J, the gap between germline ends came to 25 bases. This CDR3 spans 15 amino acids. CDR1 MDHEN and CDR2 SYDVKM come from the germline V gene. CDR3 sequence: CASSSRAGPPLGWYF. The CDR3 coding sequence is TGTGCCAGCAGTTCCCGGGCGGGACCCCCGCTCGGATGGTACTTC.

The chain carries TRBV11-3 and TRBJ2-1; D perhaps matches TRBD2 (6 bases). The CDR3 is 15 amino acids. Trimming shortened V by 3 bases and J by 0 bases, and 9 bases separated the two germline ends. Germline assignment: CDR1 SGHNT and CDR2 YENEEA. Here the CDR3 reads CASSLEGSSYNEQFF. The CDR3 DNA is TGTGCCAGCAGCTTGGAGGGGAGCTCCTACAATGAGCAGTTCTTC.

The V and J genes are TRBV5-1 and TRBJ2-1, with 13 bases fitting TRBD2. After removal of 4 bases from V and 5 bases from J, the junction contained 9 bases not matched to a gene. The CDR3 has 17 amino acids. The V gene's germline CDR1 is SGHRS and CDR2 YFSETQ. CDR3 sequence reads: CASSLVLAGGPHNEQFF. In DNA, the CDR3 is TGCGCCAGCAGCCTAGTACTAGCGGGAGGGCCTCACAATGAGCAGTTCTTC.

This chain connects TRBV24-1 to TRBJ2-5, with 10 nucleotides matching TRBD1. This CDR3 comprises 15 residues. Germline V lookup: CDR1 KGHDR, CDR2 SFDVKD. With V trimmed by 1 base and J by 4 bases, 2 bases remained unmatched. Here the CDR3 DNA reads TGTGCCACCAGTGATTTTGGGACAGGGGTAGAGACCCAGTACTTC. Translation gives CATSDFGTGVETQYF.